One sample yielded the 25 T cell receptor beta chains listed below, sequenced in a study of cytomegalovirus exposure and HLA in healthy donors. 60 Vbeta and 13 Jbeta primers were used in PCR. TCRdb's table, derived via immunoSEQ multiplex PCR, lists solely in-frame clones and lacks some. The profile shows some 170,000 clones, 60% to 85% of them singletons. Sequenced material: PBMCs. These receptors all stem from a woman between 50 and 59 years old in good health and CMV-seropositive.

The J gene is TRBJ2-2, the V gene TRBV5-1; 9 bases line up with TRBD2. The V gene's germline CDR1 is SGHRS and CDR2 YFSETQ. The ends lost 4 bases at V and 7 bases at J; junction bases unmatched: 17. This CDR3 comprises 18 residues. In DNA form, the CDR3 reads TGCGCCAGCAGCCCACGTCTCGGGACTAGCCCCTACGGCGGGGAGCTGTTTTTT. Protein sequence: CASSPRLGTSPYGGELFF.

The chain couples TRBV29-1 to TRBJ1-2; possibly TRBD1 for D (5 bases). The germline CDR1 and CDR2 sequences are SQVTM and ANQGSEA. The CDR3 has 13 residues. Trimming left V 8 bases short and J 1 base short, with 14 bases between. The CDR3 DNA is TGCAGCCACAGGAGGGATAATAACTATGGCTACACCTTC. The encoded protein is CSHRRDNNYGYTF.

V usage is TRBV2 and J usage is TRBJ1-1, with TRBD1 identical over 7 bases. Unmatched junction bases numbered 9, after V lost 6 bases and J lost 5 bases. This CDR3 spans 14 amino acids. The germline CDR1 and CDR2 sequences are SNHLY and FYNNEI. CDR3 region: CASRSTGVGTEAFF. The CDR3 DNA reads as TGTGCCAGCAGGTCAACAGGGGTGGGGACTGAAGCTTTCTTT.

This CDR3 reads CASTGTNFRGEQYF. The CDR3 DNA follows: TGTGCCAGCACCGGAACGAACTTCCGGGGCGAGCAGTACTTC. The gene calls are TRBV2 and TRBJ2-7; the D gene is possibly TRBD2 (5 bases). V shed 7 bases and J shed 6 bases, with 19 bases lying between them. Germline V gene lookup returns CDR1 SNHLY and CDR2 FYNNEI. The CDR3 sequence is 14 residues long. The variable domain in full, with the rest retrieved from reference TRBV2 and TRBJ2-7, is EPEVTQTPSHQVTQMGQEVILRCVPISNHLYFYWYRQILGQKVEFLVSFYNNEISEKSEIFDDQFSVERPDGSNFTLKIRSTKLEDSAMYFCASTGTNFRGEQYFGPGTRLTVT.

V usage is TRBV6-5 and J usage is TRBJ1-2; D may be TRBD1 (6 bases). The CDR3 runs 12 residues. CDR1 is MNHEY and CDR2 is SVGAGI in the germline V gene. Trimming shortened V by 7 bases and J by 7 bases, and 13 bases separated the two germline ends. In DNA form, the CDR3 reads TGTGCCAGCACCTATCAGGGGTCTGGCTACACCTTC. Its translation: CASTYQGSGYTF.

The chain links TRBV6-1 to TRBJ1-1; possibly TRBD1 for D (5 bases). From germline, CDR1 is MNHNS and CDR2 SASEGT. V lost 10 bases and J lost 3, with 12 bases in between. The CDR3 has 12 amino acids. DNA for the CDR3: TGTGCCACGAAGACCAGGGACACTGAAGCTTTCTTT. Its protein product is CATKTRDTEAFF.

The CDR3 bases are TGTGCTAGTGGTTTGGCCACAGGGGGCCCCTACAATGAGCAGTTCTTC. This sequence encodes CASGLATGGPYNEQFF. The V and J genes are TRBV12-5 and TRBJ2-1, with TRBD1 matching 9 bases. The CDR3 is made up of 16 amino acids. The germline CDR1 and CDR2 sequences are LGHNT and FRNRAP. After removal of 1 base from V and 2 bases from J, the junction contained 3 bases not matched to a gene.

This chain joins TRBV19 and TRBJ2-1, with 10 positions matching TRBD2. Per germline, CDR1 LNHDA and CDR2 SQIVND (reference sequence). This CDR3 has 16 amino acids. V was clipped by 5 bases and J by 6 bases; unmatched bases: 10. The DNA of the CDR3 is TGTGCCAGTAGTGTACGGACTAGCGGAAAATCCAATGAGCAGTTCTTC. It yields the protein CASSVRTSGKSNEQFF.

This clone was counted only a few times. Written as DNA, the CDR3 is TGTGCCAGCAGTTTGGCAGTGGGGGGAAACTATGGCTACACCTTC. Translation: CASSLAVGGNYGYTF. The rearrangement links TRBV27 to TRBJ1-2; maybe TRBD1 (5 bases). Germline loops: CDR1 MNHEY, CDR2 SMNVEV (reference sequence). This CDR3 has 15 amino acids. Trimming stripped 3 bases from V and 2 bases from J, with 13 bases between.

The CDR3 loop reads CASSLSPTSYETQYF. CDR3 DNA sequence: TGTGCCAGCAGCTTATCTCCTACTAGCTATGAGACCCAGTACTTC. V and J are TRBV7-8 and TRBJ2-5; perhaps TRBD2 as D (6 bases). Germline CDR1 reads SGHVS; CDR2 reads FQNEAQ. Trimming cost V 2 bases and J 5 bases, with 15 bases left between them. CDR3 length: 15 amino acids.

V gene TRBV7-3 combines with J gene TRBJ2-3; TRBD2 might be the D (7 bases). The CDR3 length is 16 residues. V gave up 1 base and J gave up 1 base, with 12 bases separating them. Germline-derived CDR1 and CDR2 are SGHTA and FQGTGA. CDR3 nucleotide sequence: TGTGCCAGCAGCTTAAATCGGGGGGCCGGCACAGATACGCAGTATTTT. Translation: CASSLNRGAGTDTQYF.

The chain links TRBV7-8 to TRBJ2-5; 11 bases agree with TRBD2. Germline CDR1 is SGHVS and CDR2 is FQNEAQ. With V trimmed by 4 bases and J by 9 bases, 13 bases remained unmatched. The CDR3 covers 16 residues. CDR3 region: CASSSGLAGGREAQYF. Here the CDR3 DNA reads TGTGCCAGCAGCTCTGGGCTAGCGGGGGGCCGGGAGGCCCAGTACTTC.

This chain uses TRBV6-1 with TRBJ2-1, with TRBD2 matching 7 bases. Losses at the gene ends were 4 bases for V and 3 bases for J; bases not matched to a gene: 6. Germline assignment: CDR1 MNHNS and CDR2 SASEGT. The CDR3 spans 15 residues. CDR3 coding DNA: TGTGCCAGCAGTGGGGCATGGACTAGCTACAATGAGCAGTTCTTC. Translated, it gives CASSGAWTSYNEQFF.

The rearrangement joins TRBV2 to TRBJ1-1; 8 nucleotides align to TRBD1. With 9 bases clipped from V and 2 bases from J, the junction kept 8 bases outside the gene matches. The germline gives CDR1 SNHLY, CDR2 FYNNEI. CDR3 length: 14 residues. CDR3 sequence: CASTTQGENTEAFF. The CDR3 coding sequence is TGTGCCAGTACGACACAGGGGGAAAACACTGAAGCTTTCTTT.

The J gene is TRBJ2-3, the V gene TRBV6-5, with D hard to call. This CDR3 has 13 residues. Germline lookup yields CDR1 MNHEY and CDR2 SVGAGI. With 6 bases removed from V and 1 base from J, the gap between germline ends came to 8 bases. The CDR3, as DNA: TGTGCCAGCAGCTACGGGCGCACAGATACGCAGTATTTT. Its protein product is CASSYGRTDTQYF.

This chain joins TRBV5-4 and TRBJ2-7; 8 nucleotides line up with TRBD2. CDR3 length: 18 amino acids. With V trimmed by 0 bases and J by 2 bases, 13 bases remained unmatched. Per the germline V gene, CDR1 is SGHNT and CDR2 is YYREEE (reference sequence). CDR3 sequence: CASSLAAGLASETYEQYF. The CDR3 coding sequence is TGTGCCAGCAGCTTGGCCGCCGGACTAGCTTCAGAAACCTACGAGCAGTACTTC.

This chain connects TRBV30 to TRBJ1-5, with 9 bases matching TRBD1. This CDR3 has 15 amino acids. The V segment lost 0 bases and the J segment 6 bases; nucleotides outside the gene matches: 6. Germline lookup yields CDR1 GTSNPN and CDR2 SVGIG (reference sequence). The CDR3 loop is CAWSVFGTGIQPQHF. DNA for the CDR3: TGTGCCTGGAGTGTGTTCGGGACAGGGATTCAGCCCCAGCATTTT.

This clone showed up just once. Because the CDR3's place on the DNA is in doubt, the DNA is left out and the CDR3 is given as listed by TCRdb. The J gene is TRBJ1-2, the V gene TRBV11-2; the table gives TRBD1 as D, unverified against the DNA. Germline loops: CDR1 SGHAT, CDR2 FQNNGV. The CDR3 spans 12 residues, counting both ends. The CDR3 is CASSLVGAGNTF.

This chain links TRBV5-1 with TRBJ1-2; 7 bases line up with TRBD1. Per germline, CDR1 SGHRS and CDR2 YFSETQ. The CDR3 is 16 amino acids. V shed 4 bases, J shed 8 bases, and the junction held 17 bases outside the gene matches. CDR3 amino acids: CASSPSVTGENWGYTF. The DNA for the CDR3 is TGCGCCAGCAGCCCTTCGGTCACAGGGGAGAATTGGGGCTACACCTTC.

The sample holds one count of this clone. The CDR3: CASSLTTSNEQFF. In DNA, the CDR3 is TGCGCCAGCAGCTTGACGACTAGCAATGAGCAGTTCTTC. V usage is TRBV5-1 and J usage is TRBJ2-1; possibly TRBD2 for D (6 bases). The CDR3 loop spans 13 amino acids. Trimming shortened V by 1 base and J by 6 bases, and 8 bases separated the two germline ends. CDR1 and CDR2 (germline): SGHRS, YFSETQ.

CDR3 DNA: TGTGCCAGCAGGAGCCCGGGTACGCTCTACGAGCAGTACTTC. Amino acids: CASRSPGTLYEQYF. The chain recombines TRBV2 with TRBJ2-7, with D hard to call. There are 14 residues in the CDR3. V was shortened by 6 bases and J by 3 bases, with 15 bases between the two germline ends. Germline loops: CDR1 SNHLY, CDR2 FYNNEI.

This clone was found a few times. DNA for the CDR3: TGCAGCGTTGAAGGTGACAGCAGGTACGAGCAGTACTTC. It translates to CSVEGDSRYEQYF. The J gene is TRBJ2-7, the V gene TRBV29-1, with D possibly being TRBD1 (5 bases). The CDR3 consists of 13 residues. Between the trimmed V and J ends, which lost 1 base and 4 bases, there was a span of 11 bases. CDR1 is SQVTM and CDR2 is ANQGSEA in the germline V gene.

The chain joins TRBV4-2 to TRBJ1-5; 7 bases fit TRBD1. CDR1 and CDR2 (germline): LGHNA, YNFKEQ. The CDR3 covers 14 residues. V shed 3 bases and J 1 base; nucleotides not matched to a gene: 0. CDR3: CASSQTGSNQPQHF. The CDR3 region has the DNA TGTGCCAGCAGCCAGACAGGGAGCAATCAGCCCCAGCATTTT.

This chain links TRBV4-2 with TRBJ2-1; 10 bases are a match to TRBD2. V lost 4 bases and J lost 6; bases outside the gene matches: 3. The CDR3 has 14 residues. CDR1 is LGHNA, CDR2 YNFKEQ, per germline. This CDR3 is CASSPRLAGNEQFF. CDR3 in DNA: TGTGCCAGCAGCCCCCGACTAGCGGGCAATGAGCAGTTCTTC.

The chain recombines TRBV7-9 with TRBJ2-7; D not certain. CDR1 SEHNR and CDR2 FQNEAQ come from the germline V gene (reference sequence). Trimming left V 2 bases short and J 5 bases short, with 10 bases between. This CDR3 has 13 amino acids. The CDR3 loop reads CASSLSGEDEQYF. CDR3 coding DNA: TGTGCCAGCAGCTTATCGGGTGAGGACGAGCAGTACTTC.